A selection of T cell receptor beta chains follows, all from one sample in a study of T-cell reconstitution after alpha-beta-depleted transplantation in children. TCRdb redid the calling of the PCR reads with MiXCR, one entry per CDR3 protein. This table has roughly 74,000 distinct CDR3 sequences, less than 20% appearing once. Source: PBMCs, mostly from graft donor cells, taken 360 days after TCRalphabeta/CD19-depleted stem cell transplant. The receptors here all came from a male patient aged 2-10 years who had a stem cell transplant for acute lymphoblastic leukemia, so the T cells may come from the graft donor. Each CDR3 is given with its conserved first and last residue. The order of the fields is V gene, D gene, clone size, J gene, CDR3 protein, CDR3 DNA. D genes are given only for firm matches. Not all rows give a size; the values are once, few, many and, for expanded clones, a class.

TRBV20-1,-,-,TRBJ1-1,CSAEGGTEAFF,TGCAGTGCCGAAGGGGGCACTGAAGCTTTCTTT
TRBV6-5,-,-,TRBJ2-7,CASRRAEGQTYEQYF,TGTGCCAGCAGACGGGCGGAGGGACAAACCTACGAGCAGTACTTC
TRBV2,TRBD2,-,TRBJ2-3,CASSAMSGRLYTQYF,TGTGCCAGCAGTGCCATGAGCGGGAGGCTATATACGCAGTATTTT
TRBV12-3/TRBV12-4,TRBD2,-,TRBJ2-1,CASRGLAGAPGGLTNEQFF,TGTGCCAGCAGGGGACTAGCGGGAGCTCCCGGAGGCCTTACAAATGAGCAGTTCTTC
TRBV5-1,-,few,TRBJ2-5,CASSLVRAEETQYF,TGCGCCAGCAGCTTGGTTAGGGCAGAAGAGACCCAGTACTTC
TRBV12-3/TRBV12-4,-,-,TRBJ2-7,CASSKSFLHYEQYF,TGTGCCAGCAGCAAATCTTTTCTCCACTACGAGCAGTACTTC
TRBV7-9,TRBD2,few,TRBJ2-7,CASSLPSGRGSYEQYF,TGTGCCAGCAGCTTACCCAGCGGGAGGGGATCCTACGAGCAGTACTTC
TRBV5-1,TRBD1,few,TRBJ2-3,CASSPTGGAPDTQYF,TGCGCCAGCAGCCCAACAGGGGGCGCCCCAGATACGCAGTATTTT
TRBV19,-,few,TRBJ1-2,CASSHPKKRYGYTF,TGTGCCAGTAGTCACCCGAAGAAAAGATATGGCTACACCTTC
TRBV6-1,-,-,TRBJ1-4,CASSEQRNEKLFF,TGTGCCAGCAGTGAACAAAGGAATGAAAAACTGTTTTTT
TRBV12-3/TRBV12-4,TRBD2,few,TRBJ2-3,CASSLSGLAGRTDTQYF,TGTGCCAGCAGTTTATCCGGACTAGCGGGAAGGACAGATACGCAGTATTTT
TRBV12-3/TRBV12-4,-,-,TRBJ1-1,CASSLMRAITNTEAFF,TGTGCCAGCAGTTTAATGCGAGCGATCACGAACACTGAAGCTTTCTTT
TRBV4-1,-,-,TRBJ2-4,CASSQVAKNIQYF,TGCGCCAGCAGCCAAGTGGCCAAAAACATTCAGTACTTC
TRBV10-3,-,many,TRBJ1-2,CAISEAGSHYGYTF,TGTGCCATCAGTGAAGCGGGTTCACACTATGGCTACACCTTC
TRBV7-2,-,-,TRBJ2-3,CASSLVSQLAFTDTQYF,TGTGCCAGCAGCTTAGTGAGTCAACTAGCCTTCACAGATACGCAGTATTTT
TRBV10-3,TRBD2,-,TRBJ2-5,CAISVGTSVQETQYF,TGTGCCATCAGCGTCGGGACTAGCGTTCAAGAGACCCAGTACTTC
TRBV12-3/TRBV12-4,TRBD2,few,TRBJ2-7,CASSPYSGNPTIPAYEQYF,TGTGCCAGCAGTCCCTATAGCGGGAACCCTACTATCCCCGCATACGAGCAGTACTTC
TRBV10-2,-,few,TRBJ2-5,CASRKLGQKQETQYF,TGCGCCAGCAGAAAACTCGGACAGAAACAAGAGACCCAGTACTTC
TRBV20-1,-,few,TRBJ2-7,CSARDLRDEQYF,TGCAGTGCTAGAGATCTAAGGGACGAGCAGTACTTC
TRBV4-1,-,few,TRBJ2-7,CASSQPGFLYEQYF,TGCGCCAGCAGCCAACCGGGATTTCTATACGAGCAGTACTTC
TRBV10-3,TRBD2,-,TRBJ2-1,CATLPRLAGGQGNEQFF,TGTGCCACCCTCCCCAGGCTAGCGGGAGGTCAGGGCAATGAGCAGTTCTTC
TRBV4-2,-,-,TRBJ2-7,CASSRDPGAAYEQYF,TGTGCCAGCAGCCGCGACCCTGGAGCGGCTTACGAGCAGTACTTC
TRBV24-1,TRBD1,few,TRBJ1-2,CATSDPRQGGYGYTF,TGTGCCACCAGTGACCCCAGACAGGGCGGCTATGGCTACACCTTC
TRBV20-1,-,-,TRBJ2-3,CSARTQLPASTQYF,TGCAGTGCTAGAACGCAACTACCTGCCAGTACGCAGTATTTT
TRBV2,-,few,TRBJ2-3,CASSRITDTQYF,TGTGCCAGCAGTCGTATCACAGATACGCAGTATTTT
TRBV25-1,-,many,TRBJ2-1,CASSEYPAGGKYEQFF,TGTGCCAGCAGTGAATATCCAGCCGGAGGGAAGTATGAGCAGTTCTTC
TRBV5-1,-,few,TRBJ2-7,CASSSYVQGYEQYF,TGCGCCAGCAGCTCGTACGTGCAGGGTTACGAGCAGTACTTC
TRBV6-5,TRBD1,few,TRBJ2-7,CASSYERDRNYEQYF,TGTGCCAGCAGTTACGAAAGGGACAGGAACTACGAGCAGTACTTC
TRBV5-1,TRBD1,-,TRBJ1-4,CASSSGQRLATNEKLFF,TGCGCCAGCAGCTCGGGACAGAGACTTGCAACTAATGAAAAACTGTTTTTT
TRBV12-3/TRBV12-4,-,-,TRBJ2-7,CARRPQYF,TGTGCCAGGCGCCCGCAGTACTTC
TRBV28,TRBD2,-,TRBJ2-1,CASSIAGDYYNEQFF,TGTGCCAGCTCAATAGCGGGAGATTACTACAATGAGCAGTTCTTC
TRBV18,-,few,TRBJ2-5,CASSAYRETQYF,TGTGCCAGCTCAGCATACAGGGAGACCCAGTACTTC
TRBV6-2/TRBV6-3,-,few,TRBJ2-1,CASSYYRRSYEQFF,TGTGCCAGCAGTTATTACAGAAGGTCGTATGAGCAGTTCTTC
TRBV15,-,few,TRBJ2-6,CATSRGRLKVQGANVLTF,TGTGCCACCAGCAGAGGTAGACTGAAGGTGCAGGGGGCCAACGTCCTGACTTTC
TRBV6-5,TRBD2,-,TRBJ2-3,CASSYVISGTSGRDTQYF,TGTGCCAGCAGTTACGTTATTTCCGGGACTAGTGGTAGGGATACGCAGTATTTT